The clone carrying this T cell receptor (beta chain) has more than one count but fewer than ten. The antigen remains undetermined. Germline V CDR1 and CDR2: WSHSY, SAAADI. Trimming took 2 bases from V and 4 from J; bases not matched to a gene: 4. The CDR3 covers 14 residues. Using a J-beta primer mix together with a sample-barcoded 5' primer, a second PCR was run for roughly 6 to 12 cycles. TCRdb re-called the 5' RACE reads through MiXCR, storing one row per CDR3 protein. This table holds about 1.7 million distinct CDR3 sequences, about 30% found once. The data belong to a study of blood T cells in healthy people across ages. Study-wide findings and caveats: Those diversity estimates obtained from one million T cells were thought to be underestimates. A greater number of naive CD4+ cells and higher diversity distinguished long-lived donors from aged donors.

Sequencing was carried out using blood. The receptor was derived from a woman in her 30s in good health. This chain connects TRBV10-2 to TRBJ2-7, with 8 positions matching TRBD1. The CDR3 DNA follows: TGCGCCAGCAGTGAGCAGGGGGCGACTTACGAGCAGTACTTC. Amino acid sequence: CASSEQGATYEQYF.